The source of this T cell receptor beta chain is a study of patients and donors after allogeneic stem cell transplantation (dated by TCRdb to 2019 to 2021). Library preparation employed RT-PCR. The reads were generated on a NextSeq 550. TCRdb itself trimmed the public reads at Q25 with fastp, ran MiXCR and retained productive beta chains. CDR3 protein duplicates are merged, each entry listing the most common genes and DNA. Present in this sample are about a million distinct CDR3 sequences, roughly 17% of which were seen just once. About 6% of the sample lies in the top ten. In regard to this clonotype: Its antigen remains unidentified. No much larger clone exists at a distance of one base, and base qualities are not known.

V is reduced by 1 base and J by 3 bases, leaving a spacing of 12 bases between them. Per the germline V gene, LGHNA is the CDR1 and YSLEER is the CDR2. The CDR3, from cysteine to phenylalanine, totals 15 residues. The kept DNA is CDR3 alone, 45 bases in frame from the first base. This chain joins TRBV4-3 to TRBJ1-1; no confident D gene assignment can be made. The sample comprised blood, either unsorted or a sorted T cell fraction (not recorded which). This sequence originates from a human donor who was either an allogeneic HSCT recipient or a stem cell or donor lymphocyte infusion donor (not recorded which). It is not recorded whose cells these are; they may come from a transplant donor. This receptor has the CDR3 CASSQAPGGYTEAFF. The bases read TGCGCCAGCAGCCAAGCCCCCGGCGGTTACACTGAAGCTTTCTTT.